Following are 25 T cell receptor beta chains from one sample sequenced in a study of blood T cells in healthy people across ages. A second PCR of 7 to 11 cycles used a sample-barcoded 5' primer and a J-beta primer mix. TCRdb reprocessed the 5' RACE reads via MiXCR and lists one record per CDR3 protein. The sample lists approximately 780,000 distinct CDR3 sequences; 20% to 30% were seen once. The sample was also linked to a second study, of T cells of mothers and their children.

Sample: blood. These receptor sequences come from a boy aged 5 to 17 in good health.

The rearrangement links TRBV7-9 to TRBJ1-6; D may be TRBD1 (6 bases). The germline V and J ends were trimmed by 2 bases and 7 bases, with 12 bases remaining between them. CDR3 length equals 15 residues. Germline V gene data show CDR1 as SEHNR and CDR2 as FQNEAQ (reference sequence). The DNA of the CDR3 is TGTGCCAGCAGCTTAAGGCAGGGGCAGAATTCACCCCTCCACTTT. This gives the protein CASSLRQGQNSPLHF.

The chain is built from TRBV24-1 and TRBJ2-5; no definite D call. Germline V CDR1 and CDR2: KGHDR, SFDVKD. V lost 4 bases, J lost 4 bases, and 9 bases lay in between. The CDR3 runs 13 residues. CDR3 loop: CATSDPLGETQYF. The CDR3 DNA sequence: TGTGCCACCAGTGACCCGTTGGGAGAGACCCAGTACTTC.

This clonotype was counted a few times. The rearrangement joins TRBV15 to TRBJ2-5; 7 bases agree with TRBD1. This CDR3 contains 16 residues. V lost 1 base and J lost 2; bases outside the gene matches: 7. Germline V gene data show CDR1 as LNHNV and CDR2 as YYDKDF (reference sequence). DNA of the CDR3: TGTGCCACCAGCAGAGCCGACACCAGGGGGCAAGAGACCCAGTACTTC. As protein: CATSRADTRGQETQYF.

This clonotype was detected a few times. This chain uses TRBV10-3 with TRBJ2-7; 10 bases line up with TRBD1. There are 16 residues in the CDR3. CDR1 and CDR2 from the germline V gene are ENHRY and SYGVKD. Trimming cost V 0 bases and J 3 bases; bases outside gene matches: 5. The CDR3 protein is CAISESPGTGDYEQYF. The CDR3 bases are TGTGCCATCAGTGAGTCTCCCGGGACAGGGGACTACGAGCAGTACTTC.

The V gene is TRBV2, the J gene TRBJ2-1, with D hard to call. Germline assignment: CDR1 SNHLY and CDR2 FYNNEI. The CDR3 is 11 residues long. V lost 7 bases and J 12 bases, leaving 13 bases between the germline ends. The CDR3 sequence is CASMESDLQFF. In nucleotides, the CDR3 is TGTGCCAGCATGGAGTCGGATCTGCAGTTCTTC.

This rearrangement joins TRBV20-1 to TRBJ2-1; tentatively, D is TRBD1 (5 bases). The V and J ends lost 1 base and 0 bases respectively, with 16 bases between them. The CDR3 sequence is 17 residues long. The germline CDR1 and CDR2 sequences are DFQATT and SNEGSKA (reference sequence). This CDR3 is CSARAPQGVSSYNEQFF. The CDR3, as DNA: TGCAGTGCTAGAGCGCCCCAGGGCGTGAGCTCCTACAATGAGCAGTTCTTC.

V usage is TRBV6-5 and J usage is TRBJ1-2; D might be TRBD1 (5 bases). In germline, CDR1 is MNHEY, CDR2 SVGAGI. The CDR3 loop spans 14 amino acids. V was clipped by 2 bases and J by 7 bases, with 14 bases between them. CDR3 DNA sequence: TGTGCCAGCAGTTACGCCGGGCAGGGAGGTGGCTACACCTTC. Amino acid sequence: CASSYAGQGGGYTF.

The CDR3 bases are TGCAGTGCTAGAGGATTGGGGGGTTACGAGCAGTACTTC. Its protein is CSARGLGGYEQYF. The chain carries TRBV20-1 and TRBJ2-7; perhaps TRBD2 as D (6 bases). The V end lost 1 base, the J end lost 4 bases, and 11 bases lay between the germline ends. CDR3 length: 13 residues. CDR1 DFQATT and CDR2 SNEGSKA come from the germline V gene (reference sequence).

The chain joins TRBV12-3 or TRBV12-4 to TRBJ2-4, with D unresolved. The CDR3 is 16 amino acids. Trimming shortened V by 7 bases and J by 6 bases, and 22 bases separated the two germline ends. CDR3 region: CASTERWQLGRNIQYF. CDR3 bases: TGTGCCAGCACCGAACGGTGGCAATTGGGAAGAAACATTCAGTACTTC.

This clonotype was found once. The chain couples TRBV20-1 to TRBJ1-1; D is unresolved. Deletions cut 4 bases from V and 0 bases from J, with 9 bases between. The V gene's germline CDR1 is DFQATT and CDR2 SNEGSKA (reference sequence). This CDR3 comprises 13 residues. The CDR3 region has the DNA TGCAGTGCTACCCTGCCTCTGAACACTGAAGCTTTCTTT. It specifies CSATLPLNTEAFF.

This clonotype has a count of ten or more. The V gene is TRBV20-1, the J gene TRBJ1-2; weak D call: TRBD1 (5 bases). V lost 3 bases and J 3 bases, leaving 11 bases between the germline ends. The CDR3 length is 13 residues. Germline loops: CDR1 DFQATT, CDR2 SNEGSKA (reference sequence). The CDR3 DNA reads TGCAGTGCTAGTTGGCAGGGAGACTATGGCTACACCTTC. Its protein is CSASWQGDYGYTF.

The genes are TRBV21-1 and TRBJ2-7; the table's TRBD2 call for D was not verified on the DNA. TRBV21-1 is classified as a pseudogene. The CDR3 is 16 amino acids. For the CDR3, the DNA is TGTGCCAGCAGCCTGATCTGGGGCAGGGAGGGATACGAGCAGTACTTC. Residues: CASSLIWGREGYEQYF.

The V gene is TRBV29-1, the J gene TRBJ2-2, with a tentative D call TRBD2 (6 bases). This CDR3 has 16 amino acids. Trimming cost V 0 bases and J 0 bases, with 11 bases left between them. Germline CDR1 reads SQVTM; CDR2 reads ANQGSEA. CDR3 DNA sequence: TGCAGCGTTGAAGATGGGCGGGGCTCGAACACCGGGGAGCTGTTTTTT. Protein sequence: CSVEDGRGSNTGELFF.

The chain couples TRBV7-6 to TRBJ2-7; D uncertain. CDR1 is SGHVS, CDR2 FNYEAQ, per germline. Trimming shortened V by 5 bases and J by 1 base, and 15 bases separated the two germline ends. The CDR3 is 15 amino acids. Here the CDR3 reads CASSASLGISYEQYF. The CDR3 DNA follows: TGTGCCAGCAGCGCGTCGCTGGGAATTTCCTACGAGCAGTACTTC.

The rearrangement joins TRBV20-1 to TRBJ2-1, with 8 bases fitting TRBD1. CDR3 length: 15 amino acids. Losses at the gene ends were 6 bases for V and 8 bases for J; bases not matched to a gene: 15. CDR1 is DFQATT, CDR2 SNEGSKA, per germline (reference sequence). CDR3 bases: TGCAGTGCCTCCCCGGCGACAGGGGAGGAAGATGAGCAGTTCTTC. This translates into CSASPATGEEDEQFF.

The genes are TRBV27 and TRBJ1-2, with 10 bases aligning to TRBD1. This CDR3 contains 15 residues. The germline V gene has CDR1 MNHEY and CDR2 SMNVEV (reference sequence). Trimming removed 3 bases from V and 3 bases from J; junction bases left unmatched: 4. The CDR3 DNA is TGTGCCAGCAGTTTCGGGACAGGGGTAGACTATGGCTACACCTTC. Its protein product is CASSFGTGVDYGYTF.

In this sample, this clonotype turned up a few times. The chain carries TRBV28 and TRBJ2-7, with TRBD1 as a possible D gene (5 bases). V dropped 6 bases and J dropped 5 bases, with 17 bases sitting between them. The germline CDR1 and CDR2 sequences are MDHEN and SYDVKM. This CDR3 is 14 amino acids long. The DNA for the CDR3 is TGTGCCAGCAGCCCTCCCACAGGCCCTGACGAGCAGTACTTC. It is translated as CASSPPTGPDEQYF.

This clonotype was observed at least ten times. This CDR3 is CASASSTYGYTF. CDR3 in DNA: TGTGCCAGCGCGAGCAGCACCTATGGCTACACCTTC. The chain uses TRBV28 and TRBJ1-2; D gene unclear. Germline V gene data show CDR1 as MDHEN and CDR2 as SYDVKM. The CDR3 is 12 amino acids. The V end was cut by 8 bases, the J end by 4 bases, with 11 bases between.

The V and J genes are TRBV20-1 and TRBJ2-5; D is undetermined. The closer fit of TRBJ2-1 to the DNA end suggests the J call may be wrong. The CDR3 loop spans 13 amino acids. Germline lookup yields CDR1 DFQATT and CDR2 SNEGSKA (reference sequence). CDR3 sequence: CSAREGSPNEQFF. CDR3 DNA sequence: TGCAGTGCTAGAGAGGGGTCTCCCAATGAGCAGTTCTTC.

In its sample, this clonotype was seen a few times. The CDR3 loop reads CASSLPGQRLFF. In DNA form, the CDR3 reads TGTGCCAGCAGCTTACCGGGACAAAGGCTGTTCTTC. The rearrangement uses TRBV7-9 and TRBJ2-1; TRBD1 is a possible D gene (6 bases). The CDR3 is 12 residues long. V lost 2 bases and J lost 15, with 14 bases in between. The germline V gene has CDR1 SEHNR and CDR2 FQNEAQ (reference sequence).

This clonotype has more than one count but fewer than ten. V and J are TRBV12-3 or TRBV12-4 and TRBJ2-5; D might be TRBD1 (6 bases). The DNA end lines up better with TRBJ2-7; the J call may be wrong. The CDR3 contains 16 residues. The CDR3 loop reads CASSPPDAGDRYEQYF. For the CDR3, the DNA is TGTGCCAGCAGTCCCCCGGACGCAGGGGATCGGTACGAGCAGTACTTC.

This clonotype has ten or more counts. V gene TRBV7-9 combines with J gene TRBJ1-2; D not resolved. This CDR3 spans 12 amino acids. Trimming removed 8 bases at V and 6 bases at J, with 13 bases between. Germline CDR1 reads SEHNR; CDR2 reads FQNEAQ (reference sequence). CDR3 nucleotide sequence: TGTGCCAGCTCAGCGGGGATTGATGGCTACACCTTC. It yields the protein CASSAGIDGYTF.

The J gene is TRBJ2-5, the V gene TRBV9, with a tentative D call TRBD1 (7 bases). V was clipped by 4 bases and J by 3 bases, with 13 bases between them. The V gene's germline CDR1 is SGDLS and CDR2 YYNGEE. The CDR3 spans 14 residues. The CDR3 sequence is CASSIRGTEETQYF. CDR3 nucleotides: TGTGCCAGCAGCATCCGGGGGACAGAAGAGACCCAGTACTTC.

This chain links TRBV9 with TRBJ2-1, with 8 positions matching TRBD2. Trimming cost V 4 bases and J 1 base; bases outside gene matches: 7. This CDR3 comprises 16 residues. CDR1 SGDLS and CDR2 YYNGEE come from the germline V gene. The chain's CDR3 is CASSPQAGVSYNEQFF. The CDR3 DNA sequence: TGTGCCAGCAGCCCCCAAGCGGGAGTATCCTACAATGAGCAGTTCTTC.

The CDR3 sequence: CASSQMLEGEAFF. Written as DNA, the CDR3 is TGTGCCAGCAGCCAGATGTTGGAGGGTGAAGCTTTCTTT. The chain employs TRBV3-1 and TRBJ1-1; no clear D. Looked up from germline, CDR1 is LGHDT and CDR2 is YNNKEL (reference sequence). The CDR3 runs to 13 residues. Trimming removed 3 bases at V and 7 bases at J, with 12 bases between.